The 21 T cell receptor beta chains below were found in one sample sequenced in a study of blood T cell repertoires in COVID-19 (TCRdb year 2020). Receptor amplification or capture employed the immunoSEQ multiplex PCR assay. Entries here come from immuneACCESS through TCRdb and include only in-frame sequences with V and J called. Some clones fail to appear in such tables; in the studies checked, an unresolved V gene covers under half of the shortfall, and the cause of the remainder is unknown. The sample table holds 450,000 to 500,000 clones, of which approximately 83% were seen once. The ten biggest clones cover 3.2% of the sample. Material: peripheral blood. Receptors were obtained from a human donor in a cohort sampled during active COVID-19.

This clone has only one observation. The rearrangement links TRBV7-9 to TRBJ2-7; 7 nucleotides match TRBD1. The CDR3 sequence is 15 residues long. V gave up 5 bases and J gave up 0 bases; unmatched junction bases: 7. Germline V CDR1 and CDR2: SEHNR, FQNEAQ (reference sequence). For the CDR3, the DNA is TGTGCCAGCAGCGCTAGGACAGGCAGCTCCTACGAGCAGTACTTC. Protein: CASSARTGSSYEQYF. Together with reference TRBV7-9 and TRBJ2-7, the CDR3 gives the full variable domain: DTGVSQNPRHKITKRGQNVTFRCDPISEHNRLYWYRQTLGQGPEFLTYFQNEAQLEKSRLLSDRFSAERPKGSFSTLEIQRTEQGDSAMYLCASSARTGSSYEQYFGPGTRLTVT.

This clone is a singleton in its sample. The V call is TRBV5-1, the J call TRBJ1-1; the D is unclear. The CDR3 has 15 amino acids. Germline lookup yields CDR1 SGHRS and CDR2 YFSETQ. V was shortened by 3 bases and J by 1 base, with 13 bases between the two germline ends. CDR3 bases: TGCGCCAGCAGCTCCCATCCTGTCGGGAACACTGAAGCTTTCTTT. Residues: CASSSHPVGNTEAFF. Supplemented by reference TRBV5-1 and TRBJ1-1, the full variable domain reads KAGVTQTPRYLIKTRGQQVTLSCSPISGHRSVSWYQQTPGQGLQFLFEYFSETQRNKGNFPGRFSGRQFSNSRSEMNVSTLELGDSALYLCASSSHPVGNTEAFFGQGTRLTVV.

The J gene is TRBJ2-7, the V gene TRBV28; TRBD2 agrees at 7 bases. The germline gives CDR1 MDHEN, CDR2 SYDVKM. The CDR3 contains 15 residues. The ends lost 4 bases at V and 2 bases at J; junction bases unmatched: 8. The CDR3 nucleotides are TGTGCCAGCAGTTCGTCCGGGCGGGAGACCTACGAGCAGTACTTC. It specifies CASSSSGRETYEQYF.

The rearrangement links TRBV7-8 to TRBJ2-1; maybe TRBD2 (6 bases). Germline lookup yields CDR1 SGHVS and CDR2 FQNEAQ. The CDR3 length is 15 residues. The V end lost 1 base, the J end lost 2 bases, and 9 bases lay between the germline ends. DNA of the CDR3: TGTGCCAGCAGCTTAGACCCGGGAGCCTACAATGAGCAGTTCTTC. Protein sequence: CASSLDPGAYNEQFF.

This clone was observed at least ten times. J is TRBJ1-2 and V is TRBV30; 9 nucleotides agree with TRBD1. Trimming at V came to 3 bases and at J to 3 bases, leaving 2 bases not matched to a gene. Germline lookup yields CDR1 GTSNPN and CDR2 SVGIG (reference sequence). This CDR3 spans 13 amino acids. The CDR3 here is CAWRGDRDYGYTF. CDR3 DNA sequence: TGTGCCTGGAGGGGGGACAGGGACTATGGCTACACCTTC.

Points on this clone: Germline is not matched at one junction end, which may reflect a read error. The V and J genes are TRBV7-7 and TRBJ2-2; 7 bases are shared with TRBD1. The CDR3 extends over 19 amino acids. CDR1 is SSHAT, CDR2 FNYEAQ, per germline (reference sequence). This CDR3 reads CASSYGQASPASGTGELFF. In DNA, the CDR3 is TGTGCTAGCAGCTACGGACAGGCTTCCCCGGCTTCGGGAACCGGGGAGCTGTTTTTT.

The J gene is TRBJ1-5, the V gene TRBV7-2; 8 nucleotides agree with TRBD1. With 1 base clipped from V and 2 bases from J, the junction kept 4 bases outside the gene matches. Looked up from germline, CDR1 is SGHTA and CDR2 is FQGNSA. The CDR3 has 16 amino acids. The CDR3 nucleotides read TGTGCCAGCAGCTTAGAAACAGGGGGGGGCAATCAGCCCCAGCATTTT. Translated: CASSLETGGGNQPQHF. Combining the CDR3 with reference TRBV7-2 and TRBJ1-5 gives the whole variable domain GAGVSQSPSNKVTEKGKDVELRCDPISGHTALYWYRQSLGQGLEFLIYFQGNSAPDKSGLPSDRFSAERTGGSVSTLTIQRTQQEDSAVYLCASSLETGGGNQPQHFGDGTRLSIL.

Note on this clone: The same CDR3 arises from other DNA sequences in this sample as well. This chain joins TRBV9 and TRBJ1-4; D perhaps matches TRBD1 (5 bases). The germline V gene has CDR1 SGDLS and CDR2 YYNGEE. The V end was cut by 3 bases, the J end by 0 bases, with 15 bases between. This CDR3 is built from 17 residues. The DNA of the CDR3 is TGTGCCAGCAGCGCCGGTCGGACACCGGCAACTAATGAAAAACTGTTTTTT. Translated: CASSAGRTPATNEKLFF.

This clone is a singleton in its sample. The chain combines TRBV11-2 with TRBJ2-6; perhaps TRBD1 as D (6 bases). V was trimmed by 5 bases and J by 13 bases, leaving 12 bases between them. This CDR3 is 12 amino acids long. Germline CDR1 and CDR2: SGHAT and FQNNGV. Written as DNA, the CDR3 is TGTGCCAGCAGCGCCCACAGGGTAGTCCTGACTTTC. Residues: CASSAHRVVLTF.

This clone was recorded a few times. V is TRBV5-1 and J is TRBJ1-6; TRBD1 aligns across 9 bases. The germline CDR1 and CDR2 sequences are SGHRS and YFSETQ. The CDR3 consists of 15 residues. Unmatched junction bases numbered 4, after V lost 3 bases and J lost 6 bases. CDR3 DNA sequence: TGCGCCAGCAGCTGGGGACAGGGACGTAATTCACCCCTCCACTTT. As protein: CASSWGQGRNSPLHF.

This rearrangement joins TRBV6-5 to TRBJ2-7; weak D call: TRBD2 (6 bases). Germline CDR1 MNHEY, CDR2 SVGAGI. The CDR3 runs to 13 residues. V was trimmed by 8 bases and J by 7 bases, leaving 18 bases between them. The chain's CDR3 is CASGPSGRREQYF. The CDR3, as DNA: TGTGCCAGCGGCCCCTCAGGGAGGCGGGAGCAGTACTTC.

V gene TRBV7-2 combines with J gene TRBJ1-6, with TRBD1 identical over 10 bases. V trimming: 3 bases; J trimming: 8 bases; junction bases outside the gene matches: 4. The CDR3 has 15 amino acids. CDR1 and CDR2 (germline): SGHTA, FQGNSA. Written as DNA, the CDR3 is TGTGCCAGCAGCTTCGACAGGGGGCTTGATTCACCCCTCCACTTT. Translating gives CASSFDRGLDSPLHF.

The chain joins TRBV3-1 (or the pseudogene TRBV3-2) to TRBJ2-7, with 7 bases that match TRBD2. The CDR3 is made up of 14 amino acids. From germline, CDR1 is LGHDT and CDR2 YNNKEL (reference sequence). The trim removed 3 bases at V and 0 bases at J, leaving 2 bases unmatched. The CDR3 coding sequence is TGTGCCAGCAGCCACGGGGGGAACTCCTACGAGCAGTACTTC. Translated, it gives CASSHGGNSYEQYF.

The rearrangement uses TRBV4-2 and TRBJ1-2; 7 bases agree with TRBD1. This CDR3 has 18 residues. Germline CDR1 and CDR2: LGHNA and YNFKEQ. Trimming at V came to 1 base and at J to 6 bases, leaving 17 bases not matched to a gene. The CDR3 spells CASSQAVGTVSLQNGYTF. CDR3 DNA sequence: TGTGCCAGCAGCCAAGCCGTCGGGACAGTCTCCCTTCAAAATGGCTACACCTTC.

This chain joins TRBV6-5 and TRBJ2-1, with D tentatively TRBD2 (6 bases). The V end was cut by 4 bases, the J end by 6 bases, with 19 bases between. CDR1 is MNHEY and CDR2 is SVGAGI in the germline V gene. The CDR3 totals 16 residues. CDR3 region: CASSWEVGIQTNEQFF. CDR3 bases: TGTGCCAGCAGTTGGGAGGTTGGCATACAAACCAATGAGCAGTTCTTC.

The chain recombines TRBV5-6 with TRBJ1-2, with a possible D match to TRBD1 (5 bases). Germline CDR1 is SGHDT and CDR2 is YYEEEE. The CDR3 covers 13 residues. V was cut by 4 bases and J by 4 bases, with 11 bases left in between. The chain's CDR3 is CASSDDRGYGYTF. The CDR3 bases are TGTGCCAGCAGCGACGACAGAGGCTATGGCTACACCTTC.

V usage is TRBV28 and J usage is TRBJ2-7; D may be TRBD1 (5 bases). Germline values: CDR1 MDHEN, CDR2 SYDVKM. The CDR3 loop spans 12 amino acids. V shed 4 bases and J shed 3 bases, with 7 bases lying between them. Here the CDR3 DNA reads TGTGCCAGCAGTTCAGGGTTCTACGAGCAGTACTTC. Translation gives CASSSGFYEQYF. Drawing the rest from reference TRBV28 and TRBJ2-7, the complete variable domain is DVKVTQSSRYLVKRTGEKVFLECVQDMDHENMFWYRQDPGLGLRLIYFSYDVKMKEKGDIPEGYSVSREKKERFSLILESASTNQTSMYLCASSSGFYEQYFGPGTRLTVT.

A single count supports this clone. V is TRBV27 and J is TRBJ2-3, with 10 nucleotides matching TRBD2. V was pared by 5 bases and J by 5 bases, with 4 bases of the junction left unmatched. Germline values: CDR1 MNHEY, CDR2 SMNVEV (reference sequence). This CDR3 region has 14 residues. The CDR3 DNA reads TGTGCCAGCAGTAAAGCGGGAGGGGGAGATACGCAGTATTTT. Translated: CASSKAGGGDTQYF.

This sequence joins TRBV20-1 and TRBJ1-2; D is unresolved. The germline V and J ends were trimmed by 3 bases and 2 bases, with 10 bases remaining between them. Germline loops: CDR1 DFQATT, CDR2 SNEGSKA (reference sequence). The CDR3 is 13 amino acids. The CDR3 sequence is CSASPAGNYGYTF. In DNA form, the CDR3 reads TGCAGTGCTAGTCCGGCGGGCAACTATGGCTACACCTTC.

The chain joins TRBV9 to TRBJ2-2, with 8 bases matching TRBD1. Germline V gene data show CDR1 as SGDLS and CDR2 as YYNGEE. After removal of 4 bases from V and 6 bases from J, the junction contained 5 bases not matched to a gene. CDR3 length: 14 amino acids. As DNA, the CDR3 is TGTGCCAGCAGCTTAATACAGGGGGCCGGGGAGCTGTTTTTT. This encodes CASSLIQGAGELFF.

The V gene is TRBV6-2 or TRBV6-3, the J gene TRBJ2-5; D is possibly TRBD1 (6 bases). CDR1 MNHEY and CDR2 SVGEGT come from the germline V gene. The V end was cut by 0 bases, the J end by 5 bases, with 19 bases between. The CDR3 spans 17 residues. CDR3 sequence (DNA): TGTGCCAGCAGTTACTCGAACTACAGGGTCATGAAGGAGACCCAGTACTTC. Encoded protein: CASSYSNYRVMKETQYF.